This section outlines one TCR beta chain sequence together with its context. No antigen is known for it. iRepertoire HTBI primers and Arm-PCR of CDR3 regions built TCR beta libraries. TCRdb recomputed calls from the multiplex PCR reads with MiXCR, one row per CDR3 protein. The top ten clones hold 18% of a sample with approximately 360,000 distinct CDR3 sequences, about an eighth of them seen once. V was cut by 3 bases and J by 9 bases, with 15 bases left in between. CDR3 size: 13 residues. Per germline, CDR1 MNHGY and CDR2 SVAAGI. This sample was included in a study of regulatory T cells in long-lasting Graves disease. Whole-study results and caveats: Among samples with persistent disease, TRBV28, TRBJ1-2 and TRBJ2-5 were favored.

Indicated time point: newly diagnosed GD, antithyroid drugs for less than 3 months. The TCR library was made from RNA that had been extracted from PBMCs in TRIzol. These same records also appear under a second study, on T cells in Graves' hyperthyroidism and ophthalmopathy.

The chain has TRBV6-9 and TRBJ2-7; no clear D. The specimen was peripheral blood mononuclear cells (PBMCs), collected at new diagnosis, from a patient treated with antithyroid drugs. The clonotype originates from a woman aged 18-29 years with Graves disease. CDR3 loop: CASSYSSPPAQYF. The CDR3 coding sequence is TGTGCCAGCAGTTACTCCTCCCCCCCCGCGCAGTACTTC.